This entry lists 6 T cell receptor beta chains sequenced from one sample in a study of blood T cell repertoires in COVID-19. Clones were sequenced by immunoSEQ multiplex PCR, and TCRdb holds only the in-frame ones, with some missing. Among over 450,000 clones listed, approximately 91% were seen once. What was sequenced was peripheral blood. Every receptor here comes from a woman between 45 and 65 years old with COVID-19, enrolled during active disease.

J is TRBJ2-2 and V is TRBV19, with 8 positions matching TRBD1. V dropped 3 bases and J dropped 5; count of bases not matched to a gene: 8. Germline values: CDR1 LNHDA, CDR2 SQIVND (reference sequence). CDR3 size: 16 residues. As DNA, the CDR3 is TGTGCCAGTAGTATCCCACAGGGGGTTCCTACCGGGGAGCTGTTTTTT. Translation gives CASSIPQGVPTGELFF.

This chain links TRBV3-1 (or the pseudogene TRBV3-2) with TRBJ1-5; D not resolved. The CDR3 loop spans 15 amino acids. Between the trimmed V and J ends, which lost 0 bases and 6 bases, there was a span of 12 bases. The V gene's germline CDR1 is LGHDT and CDR2 YNNKEL (reference sequence). The CDR3 is CASSQEFGSGQPQHF. CDR3 coding DNA: TGTGCCAGCAGCCAAGAATTTGGCAGTGGTCAGCCCCAGCATTTT.

The V call is TRBV12-5, the J call TRBJ2-7, with D unresolved. CDR1 and CDR2 from the germline V gene are LGHNT and FRNRAP. This CDR3 spans 13 amino acids. With 3 bases removed from V and 7 bases from J, the gap between germline ends came to 13 bases. CDR3 protein: CASGLGVIEEQYF. The DNA for the CDR3 is TGTGCTAGTGGTTTAGGAGTAATCGAGGAGCAGTACTTC. Full variable domain (missing parts from reference TRBV12-5 and TRBJ2-7): DARVTQTPRHKVTEMGQEVTMRCQPILGHNTVFWYRQTMMQGLELLAYFRNRAPLDDSGMPKDRFSAEMPDATLATLKIQPSEPRDSAVYFCASGLGVIEEQYFGPGTRLTVT.

The J gene is TRBJ1-6, the V gene TRBV28, with D possibly matching TRBD1 (6 bases). V gave up 5 bases and J gave up 10 bases, with 15 bases separating them. Germline V CDR1 and CDR2: MDHEN, SYDVKM. The CDR3 has 14 residues. This CDR3 reads CASSQGGGRSPLHF. In nucleotides, the CDR3 is TGTGCCAGCAGTCAGGGAGGGGGTCGATCACCCCTCCACTTT.

The V and J genes are TRBV18 and TRBJ2-4; TRBD1 might be the D (5 bases). The V end was cut by 5 bases, the J end by 9 bases, with 17 bases between. Germline V CDR1 and CDR2: KGHSH, LQKENI. CDR3 length equals 14 residues. CDR3 in amino acids: CASSSDTTASIQYF. DNA for the CDR3: TGTGCCAGCTCATCGGACACTACCGCGTCCATTCAGTACTTC. The full variable domain, with the rest looked up from reference TRBV18 and TRBJ2-4, is NAGVMQNPRHLVRRRGQEARLRCSPMKGHSHVYWYRQLPEEGLKFMVYLQKENIIDESGMPKERFSAEFPKEGPSILRIQQVVRGDSAAYFCASSSDTTASIQYFGAGTRLSVL.

This chain uses TRBV10-3 with TRBJ2-2; maybe TRBD1 (6 bases). V was clipped by 3 bases and J by 3 bases, with 8 bases between them. The germline V gene has CDR1 ENHRY and CDR2 SYGVKD. This CDR3 is 14 amino acids long. DNA of the CDR3: TGTGCCATCAGTGACCCAGGGGACACCGGGGAGCTGTTTTTT. It is translated as CAISDPGDTGELFF.